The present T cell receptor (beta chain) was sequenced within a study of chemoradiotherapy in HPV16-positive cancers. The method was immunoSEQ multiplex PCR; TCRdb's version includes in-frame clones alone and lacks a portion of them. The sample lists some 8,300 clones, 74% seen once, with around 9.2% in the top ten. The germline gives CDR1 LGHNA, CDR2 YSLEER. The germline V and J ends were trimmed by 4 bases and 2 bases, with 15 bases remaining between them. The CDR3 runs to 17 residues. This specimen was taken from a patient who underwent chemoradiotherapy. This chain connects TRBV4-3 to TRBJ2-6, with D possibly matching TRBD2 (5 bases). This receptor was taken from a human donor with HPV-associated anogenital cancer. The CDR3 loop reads CASSPVGSAAGANVLTF. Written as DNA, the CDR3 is TGCGCCAGCAGCCCAGTCGGTAGCGCCGCTGGGGCCAACGTCCTGACTTTC.